The rows below give T cell receptor beta chains drawn from one sample of a study of long-term antiretroviral therapy in people with HIV. The assay was immunoSEQ multiplex PCR, and TCRdb's table has in-frame clones only and misses some. The table includes over 30,000 clones, roughly 87% detected once. The input for sequencing was unsorted PBMCs, taken 0.6 years after starting antiretroviral therapy. These receptors all stem from a man between 18 and 35 years old with HIV. Both conserved end residues are part of each CDR3. The order of the fields is J gene, clone size, V gene, D gene, CDR3 DNA, CDR3 protein. The D gene is left open where the match is weak. Expanded clones are given a class, and other clones once, few, many or no size at all.

j_gene: TRBJ1-1; abundance: once; v_gene: TRBV18; d_gene: -; CDR3nt: TGTGCCAGCTCAGTGGGGAACATGAACACTGAAGCTTTCTTT; CDR3aa: CASSVGNMNTEAFF
j_gene: TRBJ1-3; abundance: -; v_gene: TRBV4-3; d_gene: -; CDR3nt: TGCGCCAGCAAGGGCTCTGGAAACACCATATATTTT; CDR3aa: CASKGSGNTIYF
j_gene: TRBJ1-2; abundance: -; v_gene: TRBV5-4; d_gene: -; CDR3nt: TGTGCCAGCAGCTTGAAGCAACAGCTCCCCTTTGGCTACACCTTC; CDR3aa: CASSLKQQLPFGYTF
j_gene: TRBJ2-1; abundance: -; v_gene: TRBV27; d_gene: -; CDR3nt: TGTGCCAGCATGGGTGACAATGAGCAGTTCTTC; CDR3aa: CASMGDNEQFF
j_gene: TRBJ2-5; abundance: -; v_gene: TRBV7-8; d_gene: TRBD2; CDR3nt: TGTGCCAGCAGCTTACAACTAGCGGGAGGAGAGACCCAGTACTTC; CDR3aa: CASSLQLAGGETQYF
j_gene: TRBJ1-1; abundance: -; v_gene: TRBV7-6; d_gene: -; CDR3nt: TGTGCCAGCAGCCCGGTCCTCATGAACACTGAAGCTTTCTTT; CDR3aa: CASSPVLMNTEAFF
j_gene: TRBJ2-1; abundance: -; v_gene: TRBV7-8; d_gene: -; CDR3nt: TGTGCCAGCAGCTTAGTTGACCGCTCCTCCTACAATGAGCAGTTCTTC; CDR3aa: CASSLVDRSSYNEQFF
j_gene: TRBJ2-3; abundance: -; v_gene: TRBV4-3; d_gene: -; CDR3nt: TGCGCCAGCAGCCAAGATTCTCCCAGCGCCACAGATACGCAGTATTTT; CDR3aa: CASSQDSPSATDTQYF
j_gene: TRBJ2-7; abundance: -; v_gene: TRBV5-4; d_gene: -; CDR3nt: TGTGCCAGCAGCGACCTCAGTAAGGGGAGTCCCCCCTACGAGCAGTACTTC; CDR3aa: CASSDLSKGSPPYEQYF
j_gene: TRBJ1-1; abundance: -; v_gene: TRBV18; d_gene: -; CDR3nt: TGTGCCAGCTCACCAAAGGGGGAACTTGGAGCTTTCTTT; CDR3aa: CASSPKGELGAFF
j_gene: TRBJ2-2; abundance: -; v_gene: TRBV2; d_gene: -; CDR3nt: TGTGCCAGCAGTAATGTGACCGGAAGGGGGGACACCGGGGAGCTGTTTTTT; CDR3aa: CASSNVTGRGDTGELFF
j_gene: TRBJ1-4; abundance: -; v_gene: TRBV11-2; d_gene: -; CDR3nt: TGTGCCAGCTCGGGGCGTACTAATGAAAAACTGTTTTTT; CDR3aa: CASSGRTNEKLFF
j_gene: TRBJ2-7; abundance: -; v_gene: TRBV7-2; d_gene: -; CDR3nt: TGTGCCAGCAGCCAAGACAACACTCGGGGGTCCTACGAGCAGTACTTC; CDR3aa: CASSQDNTRGSYEQYF
j_gene: TRBJ2-7; abundance: once; v_gene: TRBV18; d_gene: TRBD2; CDR3nt: TGTGCCAGCTCACCGACTAGCGGCTACGAGCAGTACTTC; CDR3aa: CASSPTSGYEQYF
j_gene: TRBJ2-2; abundance: -; v_gene: TRBV5-5; d_gene: TRBD1; CDR3nt: TGTGCCAGCAGCTTGCGAGGACAGGGGACCCGAAGGCATACCGGGGAGCTGTTTTTT; CDR3aa: CASSLRGQGTRRHTGELFF